Each of the 3 T cell receptor beta chains below was sequenced from the same sample in a study of blood T cell repertoires in COVID-19. Profiling relied on immunoSEQ multiplex PCR, and the TCRdb table lists in-frame clones only, not all of them. Found here are about 260,000 clones, approximately 88% of them singletons; the top ten hold about 0.7%. The sequencing sample was made of peripheral blood. The receptor set was obtained from a human donor in a cohort sampled during active COVID-19.

This sequence joins TRBV7-2 and TRBJ2-7; 9 nucleotides line up with TRBD2. The CDR3 has 13 residues. The trim removed 4 bases at V and 6 bases at J, leaving 4 bases unmatched. CDR1 is SGHTA and CDR2 is FQGNSA in the germline V gene. This chain's CDR3 is CASSSGTSSEQYF. For the CDR3, the DNA is TGTGCCAGCAGCTCCGGGACTAGCTCCGAGCAGTACTTC.

This chain links TRBV6-5 with TRBJ1-1; perhaps TRBD1 as D (5 bases). From germline, CDR1 is MNHEY and CDR2 SVGAGI. CDR3 length: 14 residues. The V end lost 4 bases, the J end lost 4 bases, and 13 bases lay between the germline ends. CDR3: CASSWQGTGTEAFF. In nucleotides, the CDR3 is TGTGCCAGCAGTTGGCAGGGTACCGGCACTGAAGCTTTCTTT.

This clone occurred once. The chain links TRBV29-1 to TRBJ1-1; D call uncertain. Germline lookup yields CDR1 SQVTM and CDR2 ANQGSEA. V was pared by 3 bases and J by 6 bases, with 5 bases between. This CDR3 is built from 10 residues. CDR3 DNA: TGCAGCGTTGAGGCAGCTGAAGCTTTCTTT. Its translation: CSVEAAEAFF.